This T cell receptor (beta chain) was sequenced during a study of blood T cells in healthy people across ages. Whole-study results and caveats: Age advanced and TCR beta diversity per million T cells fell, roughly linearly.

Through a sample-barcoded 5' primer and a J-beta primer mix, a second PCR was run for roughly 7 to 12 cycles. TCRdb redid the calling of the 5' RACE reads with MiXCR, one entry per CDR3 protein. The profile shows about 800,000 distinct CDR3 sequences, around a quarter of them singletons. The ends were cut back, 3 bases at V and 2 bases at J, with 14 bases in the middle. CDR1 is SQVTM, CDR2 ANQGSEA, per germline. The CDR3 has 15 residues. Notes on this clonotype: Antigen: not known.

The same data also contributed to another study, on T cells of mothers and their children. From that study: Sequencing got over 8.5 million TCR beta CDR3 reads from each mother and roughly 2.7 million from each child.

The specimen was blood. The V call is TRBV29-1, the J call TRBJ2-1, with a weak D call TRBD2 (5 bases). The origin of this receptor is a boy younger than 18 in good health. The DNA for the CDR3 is TGCAGCGTTGAGGAAACTAAGGAGGCCTACAATGAGCAGTTCTTC. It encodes CSVEETKEAYNEQFF.